Reported below is one T cell receptor beta chain. This entry comes from a study of blood T cell repertoires in COVID-19. About the research overall: From the United States, Italy and Spain came samples of acute and convalescent COVID-19. The cDNA or gDNA used as material had been derived from T cells, B-cell-depleted T cells, or PBMCs.

Original handling: Nucleated cell counts were estimated from reference gene primer amplification. The repertoire was sequenced with immunoSEQ multiplex PCR; TCRdb's copy has only in-frame clones and lacks some. The V and J calls and clone size were taken over from that table, and D and trimming were inferred from the DNA. The table shows fewer than 300,000 clones, with around nine tenths occurring only once. The V gene end was trimmed by 6 bases and the J gene end by 4 bases; junction bases not matched to a gene: 12. Germline values: CDR1 LNHDA, CDR2 SQIVND (reference sequence). CDR3 length: 16 amino acids.

This clonotype was obtained from a man in his forties who had recovered from COVID-19. The chain employs TRBV19 and TRBJ2-7; the match to TRBD1 covers 10 bases. The sample taken for sequencing was peripheral blood. DNA of the CDR3: TGTGCCAGTAGCCTTACCTCGACAGGGGGCGAGTACGAGCAGTACTTC. Translated, it gives CASSLTSTGGEYEQYF.